This T cell receptor beta chain derives from a study of molecular identifiers for immune sequencing clone quantification. In germline, CDR1 is SGHVS, CDR2 FNYEAQ. With 1 base removed from V and 7 bases from J, the gap between germline ends came to 10 bases. This CDR3 is 14 amino acids long. TCRdb called the PCR reads again in MiXCR, with one record for every CDR3 protein. The top ten hold approximately 0.76% of the sample, which has about 510,000 distinct CDR3 sequences, about 26% seen once. Note on this clonotype: Possible read error: a much larger clone is one base away.

Material: naive CD8+ T cells from blood, with Jurkat cell RNA spiked in. Indicated subset: FACS-sorted CD8+CD4-CCR7+CD45RA+ naive T cells. The clonotype was recovered from a human donor in good health. Some libraries in this study had Jurkat cell RNA spiked in. The chain carries TRBV7-6 and TRBJ1-4; D perhaps matches TRBD1 (5 bases). CDR3 residues: CASSLGGPAEKLFF. CDR3 sequence (DNA): TGTGCCAGCAGCTTAGGGGGCCCGGCTGAAAAACTGTTTTTT. Together with reference TRBV7-6 and TRBJ1-4, the CDR3 gives the full variable domain: GAGVSQSPRYKVTKRGQDVALRCDPISGHVSLYWYRQALGQGPEFLTYFNYEAQQDKSGLPNDRFSAERPEGSISTLTIQRTEQRDSAMYRCASSLGGPAEKLFFGSGTQLSVL.